These 6 T cell receptor beta chains were all obtained from the same sample, sequenced in a study of neurological immune-mediated disorders. Each CDR3 protein gets one entry after TCRdb re-called the 5' RACE reads with MiXCR. The sample holds about 46,000 distinct CDR3 sequences, around 4.5% seen once. The sequenced material came from PBMCs. The receptor source for this set is a woman between 55 and 75 years old with multiple sclerosis.

To note about this clonotype: This may be a read error: a much more frequent sequence differs by one nucleotide. The chain employs TRBV14 and TRBJ2-3; 9 positions match TRBD2. This CDR3 is 16 amino acids long. Germline CDR1 SGHDN, CDR2 FVKESK. The CDR3: CASNQERGAPTDTQYF. The CDR3 coding sequence is TGTGCCAGCAACCAAGAGCGGGGGGCCCCTACAGATACGCAGTATTTT. Based on the CDR3 plus reference TRBV14 and TRBJ2-3, the full variable domain is EAGVTQFPSHSVIEKGQTVTLRCDPISGHDNLYWYRRVMGKEIKFLLHFVKESKQDESGMPNNRFLAERTGGTYSTLKVQPAELEDSGVYFCASNQERGAPTDTQYFGPGTRLTVL.

This clonotype is medium-sized in the sample. The chain carries TRBV27 and TRBJ2-7; 7 positions agree with TRBD1. The V gene's germline CDR1 is MNHEY and CDR2 SMNVEV (reference sequence). The CDR3 has 13 amino acids. V was clipped by 5 bases and J by 7 bases; unmatched bases: 8. The CDR3, as DNA: TGTGCCAGCAGTCTGAGACAGGGCTGGGAGCAGTACGTC. Protein: CASSLRQGWEQYV.

This clonotype was observed a handful of times. The junction and the germline gene differ at one end; a read error may be behind it. The J gene is TRBJ2-5, the V gene TRBV3-1; the D is unclear. The CDR3 is made up of 12 amino acids. Germline lookup yields CDR1 LGHDT and CDR2 YNNKEL (reference sequence). CDR3 sequence: CASSKEWGTQYF. DNA for the CDR3: TGTGCCAGCAGCAAAGAGTGGGGGACCCAGTACTTC.

This clonotype appeared once. This chain joins TRBV6-6 and TRBJ2-7, with 9 bases that match TRBD1. This CDR3 region has 14 residues. Germline lookup yields CDR1 MNHNY and CDR2 SVGAGI (reference sequence). V lost 6 bases to trimming and J lost 4 bases; unmatched junction nucleotides: 7. The DNA for the CDR3 is TGTGCCAGCAGCCGGGACAGGGCCCTTTACGAGCAGTACGTC. It specifies CASSRDRALYEQYV.

A note on this clonotype: The junction and the germline gene differ at one end; a read error may be behind it. This chain connects TRBV29-1 to TRBJ2-3, with TRBD1 identical over 10 bases. The CDR3 extends over 13 amino acids. The germline V gene has CDR1 SQVTM and CDR2 ANQGSEA. The CDR3 region has the DNA TGCAGCGTAGAAGGACAGGGGGGAGATACGCAGTATTTT. Translated: CSVEGQGGDTQYF.

This clonotype was observed many times. This chain's CDR3 is CASSYTGTGVYGYTF. The CDR3 DNA reads as TGCGCCAGCAGCTACACCGGGACAGGCGTTTATGGCTACACCTTC. The gene calls are TRBV5-1 and TRBJ1-2; 8 nucleotides match TRBD1. Germline values: CDR1 SGHRS, CDR2 YFSETQ. CDR3 length: 15 residues. Trimming cost V 3 bases and J 5 bases; bases outside gene matches: 9.